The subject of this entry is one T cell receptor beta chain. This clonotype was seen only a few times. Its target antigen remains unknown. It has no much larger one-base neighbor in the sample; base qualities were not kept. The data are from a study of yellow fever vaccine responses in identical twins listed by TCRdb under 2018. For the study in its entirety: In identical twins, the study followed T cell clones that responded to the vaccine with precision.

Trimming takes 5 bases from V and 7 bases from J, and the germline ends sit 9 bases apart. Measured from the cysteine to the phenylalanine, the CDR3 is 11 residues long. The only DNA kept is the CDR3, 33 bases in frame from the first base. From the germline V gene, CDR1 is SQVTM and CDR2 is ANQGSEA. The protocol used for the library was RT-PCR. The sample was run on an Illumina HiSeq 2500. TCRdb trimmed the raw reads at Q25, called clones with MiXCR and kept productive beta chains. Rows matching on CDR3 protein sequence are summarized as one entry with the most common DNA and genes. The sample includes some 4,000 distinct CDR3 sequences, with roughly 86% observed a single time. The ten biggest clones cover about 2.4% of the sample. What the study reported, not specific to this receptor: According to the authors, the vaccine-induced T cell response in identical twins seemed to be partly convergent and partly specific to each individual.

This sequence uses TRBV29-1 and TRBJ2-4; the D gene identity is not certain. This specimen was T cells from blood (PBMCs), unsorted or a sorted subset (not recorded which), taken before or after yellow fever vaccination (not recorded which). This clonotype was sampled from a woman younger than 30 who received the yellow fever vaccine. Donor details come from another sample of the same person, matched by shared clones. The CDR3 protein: CSVRLWNIQYF. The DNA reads TGCAGCGTTCGCCTTTGGAACATTCAGTACTTC.